This T cell receptor (beta chain) was profiled in a study of CD8+CD57+ T cells in acquired aplastic anemia (dated by TCRdb to the late 2010s). Turning to the overall study: A mean of approximately 3 ug of DNA, ranging from 0.2 to 27.4 ug, was extracted from sorted CD4+ and CD8+ cells. Healthy donor samples averaged approximately 10 million reads for CD4+ and fewer than 12 million for CD8+ cells. Broader findings and caveats from the paper: About 30 CD8+ CDR3 sequences were found in both patients and controls but appeared to be highly expressed in patients and within the immunodominant clones of the patients. No significant difference in CD8+ Simpson's diversity was found between patients and healthy controls (P=0.060).

At least ten counts were recorded for this clonotype. Its antigen is unknown. No qualities accompany the bases; no much larger clone lies one base away. The germline V end is reduced by 6 bases and the J end by 3 bases; junction bases left unmatched: 5. The cysteine opens and the phenylalanine closes a CDR3 of 14 amino acids. Left in the record is the CDR3 DNA by itself, 42 bases read in frame from the first base. Profiling of TCR beta VDJ combinations and CDR3 sequences used genomic DNA as the template. An Illumina HiSeq 2000 was the platform used for TCR repertoire sequencing. On the study's bioinformatics: Repertoire assessment relied on Simpson's diversity index, CDR3 size and DJ length profiles, and TRBV/TRBJ rearrangement plots. The most abundant DNA sequence in the deep sequencing data was taken as the immunodominant clone. CDR3 amino acid sequences were screened for sharing across subjects and compared with published repertoires and the VDJdb database. The raw public reads went through TCRdb reprocessing: fastp at Q25, MiXCR clone calling, in-frame beta chains kept. Here each entry gathers all rows of one CDR3 protein and keeps the most common genes and DNA. TCRdb assigned the V and J calls; the authors' analysis was not used. Here the sample has about 170,000 distinct CDR3 sequences; around 40% occur a single time. The top ten hold about 1.1% of the sample.

In the study, sorted CD4+ and CD8+ blood T cells from patients with severe aplastic anemia and from healthy subjects underwent deep sequencing of TCR repertoires. Ficoll-Paque density gradient centrifugation was used to isolate peripheral blood mononuclear cells. Before DNA extraction, CD4+ and CD8+ T cells were sorted by FACS or by magnetic beads. In this chain, TRBV12-3 or TRBV12-4 is recombined with TRBJ2-1; the central 7 bases match TRBD1. The receptor was isolated from a human donor in good health. The sample comprised sorted CD4+, CD8+, or CD8+CD57+ T cells (not recorded which) from PBMCs. The DNA is as follows: TGTGCCAGCAGCCGGACAGGTATCTACAATGAGCAGTTCTTC. Translated, this is CASSRTGIYNEQFF.